This is a list of T cell receptor beta chains from one sample in a study of T cells in Graves' hyperthyroidism and ophthalmopathy. TCRdb re-analysed the multiplex PCR reads in MiXCR, keeping a single row per CDR3 protein. The sample has around 520,000 distinct CDR3 sequences; about 14% are singletons. Sequenced material: blood. The receptors originated from a woman in her forties with Graves' hyperthyroidism. The CDR3 runs from the conserved cysteine through the conserved F or W. A D gene is named only where the DNA matches it firmly. Expanded clones are given a class, and other clones once, few, many or no size at all.

many,TRBJ2-2,.,TRBV20-1,CSADQGVGELFF,TGCAGTGCGGACCAGGGCGTCGGGGAGCTGTTTTTT
few,TRBJ1-4,.,TRBV12-3/TRBV12-4,CASSARGGQTNEKLFF,TGTGCCAGCAGTGCCCGCGGAGGGCAGACTAATGAAAAACTGTTTTTT
many,TRBJ1-5,.,TRBV27,CASSLTRNSNQPQHF,TGTGCCAGCAGTTTAACTCGGAATAGCAATCAGCCCCAGCATTTT
.,TRBJ1-1,.,TRBV12-3/TRBV12-4,CASTREVNTEAFF,TGTGCCAGCACCCGGGAGGTAAACACTGAAGCTTTCTTT
many,TRBJ2-1,TRBD1,TRBV28,CASSPPLETGRYHEQFF,TGTGCCAGCAGCCCCCCCCTTGAGACAGGGCGGTACCATGAGCAGTTCTTC
.,TRBJ2-3,.,TRBV20-1,CSASKDPTDTQYF,TGCAGTGCTAGTAAGGATCCCACAGATACGCAGTATTTT
many,TRBJ2-7,TRBD1,TRBV6-2/TRBV6-3,CASSNTGGRNEQYF,TGTGCCAGCAGCAACACAGGGGGCCGAAACGAGCAGTACTTC
many,TRBJ2-7,TRBD1,TRBV30,CAWSTGGYEQYF,TGTGCCTGGAGCACAGGGGGCTACGAGCAGTACTTC
many,TRBJ2-7,TRBD1,TRBV27,CASSWGQASLDYEQYF,TGTGCCAGCAGCTGGGGACAGGCCTCGCTAGATTACGAGCAGTACTTC
many,TRBJ2-7,TRBD1,TRBV27,CATKKPQGAGAYEQYF,TGTGCCACCAAGAAACCACAGGGGGCGGGGGCCTACGAGCAGTACTTC
.,TRBJ2-7,.,TRBV7-9,CASSPHEHEQYF,TGTGCCAGCAGCCCCCATGAGCACGAGCAGTACTTC
many,TRBJ2-2,.,TRBV12-3/TRBV12-4,CASSFTQLTGELFF,TGTGCCAGCAGTTTTACGCAGCTCACCGGGGAGCTGTTTTTT
.,TRBJ2-7,.,TRBV6-5,CASSYSETVGVEQYF,TGTGCCAGCAGTTACTCAGAGACAGTCGGTGTGGAGCAGTACTTC
many,TRBJ2-1,TRBD2,TRBV29-1,CSVARGTSGYNEQFF,TGCAGCGTTGCTAGGGGGACTAGCGGATACAATGAGCAGTTCTTC
.,TRBJ1-3,TRBD1,TRBV19,CASTSLGQGPLRGNTIYF,TGTGCCAGTACCTCGTTGGGACAGGGTCCTCTGAGAGGAAACACCATATATTTT
.,TRBJ2-7,.,TRBV27,CASRGGTAGYEQYF,TGTGCCAGCAGGGGGGGGACAGCCGGCTACGAGCAGTACTTC
many,TRBJ1-1,TRBD1,TRBV18,CASSPTDTGATEAFF,TGTGCCAGCTCACCAACCGATACAGGGGCCACTGAAGCTTTCTTT
few,TRBJ2-1,TRBD2,TRBV18,CASSPRQAGEVEQFF,TGTGCCAGCTCACCACGACAAGCGGGAGAGGTTGAGCAGTTCTTC
many,TRBJ1-5,.,TRBV12-3/TRBV12-4,CASSFMKRQADQPQHF,TGTGCCAGCAGTTTTATGAAGAGACAAGCAGATCAGCCCCAGCATTTT
many,TRBJ2-7,.,TRBV6-2/TRBV6-3,CASSYGSRGFYEQYF,TGTGCCAGCAGTTACGGTAGCCGAGGATTCTACGAGCAGTACTTC
few,TRBJ1-5,.,TRBV4-1,CASSRQRGEGQPQHF,TGCGCCAGCAGCCGTCAGCGGGGGGAAGGTCAGCCCCAGCATTTT
few,TRBJ2-3,.,TRBV6-5,CASSYRPWADTQYF,TGTGCCAGCAGTTACCGGCCGTGGGCAGATACGCAGTATTTT
many,TRBJ1-2,TRBD1,TRBV30,CAWRARRTDRGNGYTF,TGTGCCTGGAGGGCAAGGAGAACGGACAGGGGTAATGGCTACACCTTC
.,TRBJ2-5,TRBD1,TRBV14,CASSQGRQGSLEETQYF,TGTGCCAGCAGCCAAGGCCGACAGGGAAGTTTGGAAGAGACCCAGTACTTC
many,TRBJ1-4,.,TRBV28,CASSRTGGANEKLFF,TGTGCCAGCAGTCGTACAGGTGGAGCTAATGAAAAACTGTTTTTT
many,TRBJ1-1,.,TRBV28,CASSRNRATEAFF,TGTGCCAGCAGTCGAAACAGGGCCACTGAAGCTTTCTTT
many,TRBJ1-6,.,TRBV3-1,CASSQGGGVSLSPLHF,TGTGCCAGCAGCCAAGGGGGCGGGGTCAGCCTTTCACCCCTCCACTTT
few,TRBJ1-1,.,TRBV10-3,CAISDRLNTEAFF,TGTGCCATCAGTGACAGATTGAACACTGAAGCTTTCTTT
many,TRBJ1-2,.,TRBV27,CASSFSGLNYGYTF,TGTGCCAGCAGTTTCTCAGGGCTAAACTATGGCTACACCTTC
many,TRBJ2-5,.,TRBV20-1,CSARDLRAETQYF,TGCAGTGCTAGAGATCTGCGTGCGGAGACCCAGTACTTC
few,TRBJ2-5,.,TRBV5-1,CASSLSLGPNQETQYF,TGCGCCAGCAGCTTGTCGCTCGGGCCCAATCAAGAGACCCAGTACTTC
.,TRBJ2-3,TRBD2,TRBV6-6,CASSYSGGRIDTQYF,TGTGCCAGCAGTTACTCGGGCGGGAGGATAGATACGCAGTATTTT
many,TRBJ1-5,.,TRBV27,CASPTQGNSNQPQHF,TGTGCCAGCCCGACCCAGGGCAACAGCAATCAGCCCCAGCATTTT
many,TRBJ2-7,.,TRBV6-5,CASSVPRPSSYEQYF,TGTGCCAGCAGTGTACCACGGCCGAGCTCCTACGAGCAGTACTTC
many,TRBJ2-2,TRBD2,TRBV27,CASSLSFRLARNTGELFF,TGTGCCAGCAGTTTATCCTTTCGACTAGCGCGGAACACCGGGGAGCTGTTTTTT
many,TRBJ2-1,.,TRBV20-1,CSASKSDNEQFF,TGCAGTGCTTCTAAATCAGACAATGAGCAGTTCTTC
many,TRBJ1-3,.,TRBV30,CAWSPGAAGNTIYF,TGTGCCTGGAGTCCAGGGGCGGCTGGAAACACCATATATTTT
few,TRBJ1-4,TRBD1,TRBV3-1,CASSQSRGDSEKLFF,TGTGCCAGCAGCCAGTCCAGGGGGGACTCGGAAAAACTGTTTTTT
many,TRBJ2-3,.,TRBV7-9,CASSPYTDTQYF,TGTGCCAGCAGCCCTTACACAGATACGCAGTATTTT
.,TRBJ2-2,.,TRBV18,CASSPVRTNTGELFF,TGTGCCAGCTCACCAGTCAGAACAAACACCGGGGAGCTGTTTTTT
few,TRBJ2-1,TRBD2,TRBV4-1,CASSQGAGDANEQFF,TGCGCCAGCAGCCAAGGGGCGGGAGACGCAAATGAGCAGTTCTTC
few,TRBJ2-4,TRBD2,TRBV4-1,CASSQDSSGRVIAKNIQYF,TGCGCCAGCAGCCAAGATTCTAGCGGGAGAGTGATAGCCAAAAACATTCAGTACTTC
few,TRBJ1-1,TRBD1,TRBV11-3,CASSPGQGATSTEAFF,TGTGCCAGCAGCCCTGGACAGGGGGCCACGAGTACTGAAGCTTTCTTT
.,TRBJ2-2,TRBD1,TRBV27,CASSGRTGGPRTGELFF,TGTGCCAGCAGTGGCCGGACAGGGGGGCCACGGACCGGGGAGCTGTTTTTT
many,TRBJ2-2,TRBD2,TRBV28,CASSLFSGINTGELFF,TGTGCCAGCAGTTTGTTTAGCGGGATAAACACCGGGGAGCTGTTTTTT
many,TRBJ1-2,.,TRBV3-1,CASSQAVLGAHGYTF,TGTGCCAGCAGCCAAGCCGTGTTAGGGGCGCACGGCTACACCTTC
many,TRBJ1-2,TRBD1,TRBV7-3,CASSLTGGPSGYTF,TGTGCCAGCAGCTTAACAGGGGGCCCGTCTGGCTACACCTTC
many,TRBJ2-5,.,TRBV2,CASTQTSLQTQYF,TGTGCCAGCACCCAGACTAGTTTGCAGACCCAGTACTTC
.,TRBJ2-4,.,TRBV5-1,CASSLEVGTAKNIQYF,TGCGCCAGCAGCTTGGAGGTAGGGACAGCCAAAAACATTCAGTACTTC
many,TRBJ2-1,.,TRBV20-1,CSAREPTGTEQFF,TGCAGTGCTAGAGAACCAACCGGGACTGAGCAGTTCTTC
many,TRBJ2-1,.,TRBV11-3,CASSLARAADNEQFF,TGTGCCAGCAGCTTAGCAAGGGCGGCTGACAATGAGCAGTTCTTC